This passage covers 12 T cell receptor beta chains from one sample sequenced in a study of T cell responses to AZD1222 COVID-19 vaccine. Sequenced by immunoSEQ multiplex PCR; TCRdb stores in-frame clones only, minus some. The profile covers roughly 78,000 clones, with 82% appearing a single time and 2.5% to 3% taken by the ten largest. The source was peripheral blood, collected on day 0 of AZD1222 vaccination. Receptor source: an adult in good health.

This clone has at least ten counts. The V gene is TRBV2, the J gene TRBJ1-1; 8 bases line up with TRBD1. Trimming took 5 bases from V and 5 from J; bases not matched to a gene: 1. The CDR3 extends over 12 amino acids. Germline CDR1 reads SNHLY; CDR2 reads FYNNEI. The CDR3 region is CASSRTGTEAFF. The CDR3 DNA is TGTGCCAGCAGTCGGACAGGGACTGAAGCTTTCTTT.

The chain recombines TRBV28 with TRBJ1-2; D is unresolved. V was clipped by 8 bases and J by 6 bases, with 13 bases between them. Germline lookup yields CDR1 MDHEN and CDR2 SYDVKM. This CDR3 region has 12 residues. The CDR3 bases are TGTGCCAGCCTCGAACAGATCGATGGCTACACCTTC. This gives the protein CASLEQIDGYTF.

The V gene is TRBV19, the J gene TRBJ2-7, with TRBD1 matching over 10 bases. Germline V gene sequence: CDR1 LNHDA, CDR2 SQIVND (reference sequence). The CDR3 is 14 amino acids. The V and J ends lost 3 bases and 3 bases, in that order; junction bases with no gene match: 2. CDR3 protein: CASSIGQGDYEQYF. The CDR3 DNA reads TGTGCCAGTAGTATCGGACAGGGGGACTACGAGCAGTACTTC.

This sequence joins TRBV19 and TRBJ1-5, with 10 nucleotides matching TRBD1. V was clipped by 9 bases and J by 4 bases; unmatched bases: 9. CDR1 and CDR2 (germline): LNHDA, SQIVND (reference sequence). The CDR3 loop spans 15 amino acids. CDR3 sequence reads: CASQVPGQGNQPQHF. The CDR3 DNA is TGTGCCAGCCAGGTCCCGGGACAGGGGAATCAGCCCCAGCATTTT.

This clone was observed once. This chain links TRBV5-6 with TRBJ2-7; 12 positions match TRBD1. Germline CDR1 is SGHDT and CDR2 is YYEEEE. The CDR3 contains 15 residues. The junction had 8 bases not matched to a gene; V was cut back by 3 bases and J by 7 bases. This chain's CDR3 is CASSWGQGARDEQYF. The CDR3, as DNA: TGTGCCAGCAGCTGGGGACAGGGGGCGAGGGATGAGCAGTACTTC.

The chain links TRBV7-3 to TRBJ2-2; 7 positions match TRBD1. After removal of 2 bases from V and 5 bases from J, the junction contained 11 bases not matched to a gene. This CDR3 spans 17 amino acids. Germline V gene sequence: CDR1 SGHTA, CDR2 FQGTGA. The CDR3 spells CASSLRPGTEGTGELFF. The CDR3 coding sequence is TGTGCCAGCAGCTTACGCCCCGGGACAGAAGGAACCGGGGAGCTGTTTTTT.

The gene calls are TRBV25-1 and TRBJ1-5; D gene unclear. Trimming removed 1 base from V and 1 base from J, with 8 bases in between. The CDR3 runs 15 residues. CDR1 MGHDK and CDR2 SYGVNS come from the germline V gene. The CDR3 loop reads CASSEFGGSNQPQHF. The CDR3 coding sequence is TGTGCCAGCAGTGAATTCGGAGGGAGCAATCAGCCCCAGCATTTT.

The chain recombines TRBV7-2 with TRBJ2-3; TRBD2 is a possible D gene (6 bases). V lost 1 base and J lost 0, with 14 bases in between. Germline CDR1 reads SGHTA; CDR2 reads FQGNSA. The CDR3 has 17 amino acids. This CDR3 reads CASSLGAGTISTDTQYF. CDR3 in DNA: TGTGCCAGCAGCTTAGGGGCGGGGACCATAAGCACAGATACGCAGTATTTT.

The chain is built from TRBV10-3 and TRBJ2-3, with TRBD1 matching over 7 bases. The CDR3 spans 14 residues. V dropped 5 bases and J dropped 3; count of bases not matched to a gene: 5. In germline, CDR1 is ENHRY, CDR2 SYGVKD. CDR3 protein: CAISLTGPTDTQYF. CDR3 DNA sequence: TGTGCCATCAGTCTGACAGGGCCAACAGATACGCAGTATTTT.

The V and J genes are TRBV6-1 and TRBJ2-1, with unresolved D. V was shortened by 2 bases and J by 5 bases, with 1 base between the two germline ends. Germline lookup yields CDR1 MNHNS and CDR2 SASEGT. The CDR3 is 11 amino acids. The CDR3: CASSENNEQFF. The CDR3 coding sequence is TGTGCCAGCAGTGAAAACAATGAGCAGTTCTTC.

The genes are TRBV3-1 (or the pseudogene TRBV3-2) and TRBJ1-1, with D hard to call. The V gene lost 0 bases and the J gene lost 1 base, with 6 bases spanning the gap. The CDR3 spans 14 residues. The germline CDR1 and CDR2 sequences are LGHDT and YNNKEL (reference sequence). The CDR3 region has the DNA TGTGCCAGCAGCCAAGAACTATCGAACACTGAAGCTTTCTTT. The encoded protein is CASSQELSNTEAFF.

This chain connects TRBV3-1 (or the pseudogene TRBV3-2) to TRBJ1-1; D may be TRBD1 (6 bases). This CDR3 is 18 amino acids long. V shed 4 bases and J shed 2 bases, with 23 bases lying between them. Germline CDR1 is LGHDT and CDR2 is YNNKEL (reference sequence). The CDR3 region is CASSPIAAGVTLNTEAFF. DNA of the CDR3: TGTGCCAGCAGCCCCATAGCTGCAGGGGTCACCCTCAACACTGAAGCTTTCTTT.